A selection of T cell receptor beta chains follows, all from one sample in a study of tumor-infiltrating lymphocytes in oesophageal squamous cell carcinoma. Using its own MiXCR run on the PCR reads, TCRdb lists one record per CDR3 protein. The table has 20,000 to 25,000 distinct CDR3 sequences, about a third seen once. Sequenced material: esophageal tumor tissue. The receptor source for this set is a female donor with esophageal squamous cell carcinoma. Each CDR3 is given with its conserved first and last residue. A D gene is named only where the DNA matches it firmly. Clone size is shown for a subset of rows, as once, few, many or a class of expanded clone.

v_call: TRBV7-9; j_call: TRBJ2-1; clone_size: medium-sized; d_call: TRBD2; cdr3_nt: TGTGCCAGCCGAGCCGGGACTAGGAACAATGAGCAGTTCTTC; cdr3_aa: CASRAGTRNNEQFF
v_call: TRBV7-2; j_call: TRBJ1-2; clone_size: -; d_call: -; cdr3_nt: TGTGCCAGCAGCTCAAGTTATAACTATGGCTACACCTTC; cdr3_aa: CASSSSYNYGYTF
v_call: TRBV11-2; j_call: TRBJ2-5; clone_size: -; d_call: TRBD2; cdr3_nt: TGTGCCAGCAGCTTAGACATGGCTAGCGGGACAGAGACCCAGTACTTC; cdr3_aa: CASSLDMASGTETQYF
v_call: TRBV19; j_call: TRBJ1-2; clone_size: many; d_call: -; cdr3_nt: TGTGCCAGTACGCGGACAGCGATTAACTATGGCTACACCTTC; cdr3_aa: CASTRTAINYGYTF
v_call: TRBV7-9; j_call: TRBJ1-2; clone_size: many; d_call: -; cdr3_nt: TGTGCCAGCAGCTTTTACAGCTCAGATGGCTACACCTTC; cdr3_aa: CASSFYSSDGYTF
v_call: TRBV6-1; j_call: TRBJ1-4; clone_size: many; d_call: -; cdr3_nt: TGTGCCAGCAGTGAAGAGGCGATCGGTGAAAAACTGTTTTTT; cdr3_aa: CASSEEAIGEKLFF
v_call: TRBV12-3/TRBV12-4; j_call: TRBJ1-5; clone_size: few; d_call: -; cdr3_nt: TGTGCCAGCAGTTTTGAGGGTAGCAATCAGCCCCAGCATTTT; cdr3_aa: CASSFEGSNQPQHF
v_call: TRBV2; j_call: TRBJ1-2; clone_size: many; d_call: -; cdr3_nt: TGTGCCAGCAGTGATATCGGTACAGGTTTAGCTAACTATGGCTACACCTTC; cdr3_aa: CASSDIGTGLANYGYTF
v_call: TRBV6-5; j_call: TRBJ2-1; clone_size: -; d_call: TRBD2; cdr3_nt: TGTGCCAGCAGTTCGACTAGGAGGGAGGGCAATGAGCAGTTCTTC; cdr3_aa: CASSSTRREGNEQFF
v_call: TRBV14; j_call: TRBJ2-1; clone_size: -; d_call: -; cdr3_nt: TGTGCCAGCAGCGCCGACTTCTACAATGAGCAGTTCTTC; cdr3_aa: CASSADFYNEQFF
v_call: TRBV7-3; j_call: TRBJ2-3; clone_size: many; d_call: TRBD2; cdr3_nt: TGTGCCAGCAGCTGGACTAGCGGGAGGGGTTATACGCAGTATTTT; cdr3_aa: CASSWTSGRGYTQYF
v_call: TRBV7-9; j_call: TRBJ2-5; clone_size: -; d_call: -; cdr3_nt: TGTGCCAGCAGCCGAGGACAGAACGGAGGGGAGCTGTACTTC; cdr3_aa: CASSRGQNGGELYF
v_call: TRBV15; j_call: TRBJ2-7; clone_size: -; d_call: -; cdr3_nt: TGTGCCACCAGCAGAGATAGAGGGATCTCCTACGAGCAGTACTTC; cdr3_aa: CATSRDRGISYEQYF
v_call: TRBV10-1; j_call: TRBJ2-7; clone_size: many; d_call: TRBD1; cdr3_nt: TGCGCCAAAATAGGGACAGGGGTGTACGAGCAGTACTTC; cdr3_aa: CAKIGTGVYEQYF
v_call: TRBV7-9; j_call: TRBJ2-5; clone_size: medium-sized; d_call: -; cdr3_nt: TGTGCCAGCATCCAGTTGGGTAGGGTCCCAGAGACCCAGTACTTC; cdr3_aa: CASIQLGRVPETQYF
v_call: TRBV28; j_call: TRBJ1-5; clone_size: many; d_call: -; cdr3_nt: TGTGCCAGCAGCTACTCGCAAGGGATCAGCAATCAGCCCCAGCATTTT; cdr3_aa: CASSYSQGISNQPQHF
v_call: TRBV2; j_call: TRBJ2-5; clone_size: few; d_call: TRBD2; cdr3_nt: TGTGCCTCTCAGCCGGGGTTAGCGGGAGATGAGACCCAGTACTTC; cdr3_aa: CASQPGLAGDETQYF
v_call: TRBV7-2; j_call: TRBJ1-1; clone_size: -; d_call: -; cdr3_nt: TGTGCCTCACAAACGACAGGCCAAATCATGAACACTGAAGCTTTCTTT; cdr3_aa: CASQTTGQIMNTEAFF
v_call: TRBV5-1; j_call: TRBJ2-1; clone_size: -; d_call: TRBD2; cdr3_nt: TGCGCCAGCAGCTCGGAAGTAGCGGGAGGCGGGCACGAGCAGTTCTTC; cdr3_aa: CASSSEVAGGGHEQFF
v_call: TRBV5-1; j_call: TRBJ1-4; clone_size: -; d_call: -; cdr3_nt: TGCGCCAGCAGCCTGGAAGGGCGGGCTAATGAAAAACTGTTTTTT; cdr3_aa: CASSLEGRANEKLFF
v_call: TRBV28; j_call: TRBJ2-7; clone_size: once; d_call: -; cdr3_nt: TGTGCCAGCAGTTTACCCCAGCCTTCTCCCTACGAGCAGTACTTC; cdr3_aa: CASSLPQPSPYEQYF
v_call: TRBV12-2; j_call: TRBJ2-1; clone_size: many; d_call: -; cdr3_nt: TGTGCAAGTCGCTTTCGTGGCGGGACTAGTGCCTACAATGAGCAGTTCTTC; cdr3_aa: CASRFRGGTSAYNEQFF
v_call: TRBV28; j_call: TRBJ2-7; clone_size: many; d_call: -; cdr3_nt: TGTGCCAGCAGTCCCGTTCGGGGCTACGAGCAGTACTTC; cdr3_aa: CASSPVRGYEQYF
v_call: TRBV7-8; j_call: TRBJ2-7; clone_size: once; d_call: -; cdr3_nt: TGTGCCAGCAGCTTAGTTCTAGCGAGGTACGAGCAGTACTTC; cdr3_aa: CASSLVLARYEQYF
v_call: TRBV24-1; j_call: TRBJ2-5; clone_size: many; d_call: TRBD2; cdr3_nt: TGTGCCACCAGTGATACCGGGACTAGTGGGTCTAAGGAGCAGTACTTC; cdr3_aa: CATSDTGTSGSKEQYF
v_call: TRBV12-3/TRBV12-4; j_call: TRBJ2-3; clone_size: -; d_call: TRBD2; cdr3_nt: TGTGCCAGCAGGACTAGCGGGAGATTCTCAGATACGCAGTATTTT; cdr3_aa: CASRTSGRFSDTQYF
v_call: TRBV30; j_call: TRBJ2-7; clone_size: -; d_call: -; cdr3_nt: TGTGCCTGGAGTGTACTAGTTCTTGGCGAGCAGTACTTC; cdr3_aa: CAWSVLVLGEQYF
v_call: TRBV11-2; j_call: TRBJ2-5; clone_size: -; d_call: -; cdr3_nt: TGTGCCAGCAGCTTAGTTCGACAGCAAGAGACCCAGTACTTC; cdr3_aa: CASSLVRQQETQYF
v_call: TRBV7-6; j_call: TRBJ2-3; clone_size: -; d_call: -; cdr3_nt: TGTGCCAGCAGGCCACTAGCCCAGGCAGATACGCAGTATTTT; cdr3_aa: CASRPLAQADTQYF
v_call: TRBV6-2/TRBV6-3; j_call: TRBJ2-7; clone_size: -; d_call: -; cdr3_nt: TGTGCCAGCAGTTACGGAGGGGGGAAGTCCTACGAGCAGTACTTC; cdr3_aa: CASSYGGGKSYEQYF
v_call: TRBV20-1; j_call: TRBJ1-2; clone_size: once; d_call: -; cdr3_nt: TGCAGTGCTAGACATGGGGAACTGCAGATAAACTATGGCTACACCTTC; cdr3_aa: CSARHGELQINYGYTF
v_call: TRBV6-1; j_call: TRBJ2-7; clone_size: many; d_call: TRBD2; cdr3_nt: TGTGCCAGCGGTCGGGCGGGGGGGAGCTCCTACAATGAGCAGTACTTC; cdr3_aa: CASGRAGGSSYNEQYF